This TCR beta chain was sequenced in a study of blood T cell repertoires in COVID-19 (dated by TCRdb to the early 2020s). About the investigation overall: Collaborator samples came from the United States, Italy and Spain and covered acute and convalescent phases of COVID-19. The dataset comprised deeply sampled blood TCRbeta repertoires from subjects exposed to, actively infected with, or recovered from COVID-19. The repertoires were released in a freely available public database intended as a resource for research on the immune response to SARS-CoV-2. Nearly every sample came with metadata listing a de-identified subject ID, COVID-19 status, age in years and sex. The prospective study material was composed of cDNA or gDNA derived from T cells, B-cell-depleted T cells, or PBMCs. Where available, HLA class I and class II types were obtained from metadata supplied by the sample provider rather than from assay-based typing. Samples were obtained from the ongoing ImmuneRACE study (first 160 participants) and from 1,000 to 1,500 subjects provided by 6 global collaborators.

The full study reports these points: The amount of clinical and demographic metadata varied by source and participant and was provided uncurated.

Worth noting for this clone: The clone's antigen remains unknown. No per-base quality is available; no much larger clone lies one base away. At the DNA level, this CDR3 is encoded by other sequences in the same sample as well.

TCRbeta CDR3 regions were amplified from genomic DNA using the immunoSEQ Assay, a bias-controlled multiplex PCR. The paper's data handling went like this. The number of nucleated cells in each sample was estimated by amplification of reference gene primers within the assay. To quantify the absolute abundance of each unique TCRbeta CDR3 rearrangement, sequence reads were collapsed and filtered. Productive Simpson clonality was computed per sample as the square root of Simpson's diversity index over productive rearrangements. In TCRdb, the immuneACCESS table is reduced to in-frame sequences with V and J assigned. These tables do not hold every clone; where another copy was compared, an unresolved V gene accounts for under half, and the others remain unexplained. The DNA gave D and trimming, while V, J and clone size come from that table. The sample has about 390,000 clones on record, 87% of them singletons. The ten most abundant clones make up about 10% of the sample.

Enrolling through a virtual design, the prospective study's participants ranged in age from roughly 18 to 100 years and lived across roughly 23 United States geographic areas. In the prospective study, participants were assigned to cohorts based on the clinical history participants reported in a screening survey and a study questionnaire. Recovered participants in ImmuneRACE Cohort 3 were defined as having two consecutive negative NP/OP PCR tests, clearance from a healthcare professional, or resolution of symptoms. Each participant in the prospective study had whole blood, serum and a nasopharyngeal or oropharyngeal swab collected by mobile phlebotomists. Over a roughly two-month period, participants in the prospective study had the option of providing additional blood draws and questionnaires. Before DNA extraction, prospective study blood samples were shipped either frozen or at room temperature.

V was cut back by 0 bases and J by 1 base, leaving a gap of 6 bases between them. As encoded in the germline V gene (reference sequence), CDR1 is GTSNPN while CDR2 is SVGIG. The CDR3 sequence holds 13 residues, the cysteine and phenylalanine included. Here the CDR3 DNA is all that survives: 39 bases in frame from base 1. Recombination linked TRBV30 to TRBJ1-1, with no confident D gene call. Sequenced material: PBMCs or T cells enriched from blood (not recorded which). The sequence was obtained from a woman aged 50 to 60 who had recovered from COVID-19. The CDR3 reads CAWSVAGNTEAFF. The nucleotide sequence is TGTGCCTGGAGTGTAGCAGGGAACACTGAAGCTTTCTTT.